These 2 T cell receptor beta chains came from one sample sequenced in a study of monozygotic twins with inflammatory bowel disease. With the 5' RACE reads reprocessed, TCRdb shows one record per CDR3 protein and no DNA. In total, the table holds fewer than 400,000 distinct CDR3 sequences. Material: blood. These receptors originate from a human donor with ulcerative colitis or Crohn's disease, or a healthy co-twin of an affected twin (not recorded which).

The V call is TRBV28, the J call TRBJ2-7; the D gene TCRdb calls, TRBD1, cannot be checked with no DNA. CDR1 and CDR2 from the germline V gene are MDHEN and SYDVKM. The CDR3 runs to 13 residues. CDR3 protein: CASSIGGSYEQYF.

J is TRBJ1-2 and V is TRBV6-6; TCRdb reports TRBD1, a call that lacks DNA to check it against. Germline CDR1 and CDR2: MNHNY and SVGAGI (reference sequence). This CDR3 has 14 amino acids. CDR3 amino acids: CASSEETGASGYTF.